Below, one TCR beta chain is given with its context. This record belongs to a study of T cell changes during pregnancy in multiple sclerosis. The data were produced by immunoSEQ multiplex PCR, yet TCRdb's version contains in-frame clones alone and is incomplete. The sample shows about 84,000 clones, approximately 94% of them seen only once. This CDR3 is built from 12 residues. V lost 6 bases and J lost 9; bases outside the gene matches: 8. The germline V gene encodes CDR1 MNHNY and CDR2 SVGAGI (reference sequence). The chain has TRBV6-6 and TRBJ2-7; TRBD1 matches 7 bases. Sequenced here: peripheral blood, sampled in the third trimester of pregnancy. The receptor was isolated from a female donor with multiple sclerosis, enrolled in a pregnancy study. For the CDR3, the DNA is TGTGCCAGCAGCTACCTGACAGGGAGGCAGTACTTC. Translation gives CASSYLTGRQYF.